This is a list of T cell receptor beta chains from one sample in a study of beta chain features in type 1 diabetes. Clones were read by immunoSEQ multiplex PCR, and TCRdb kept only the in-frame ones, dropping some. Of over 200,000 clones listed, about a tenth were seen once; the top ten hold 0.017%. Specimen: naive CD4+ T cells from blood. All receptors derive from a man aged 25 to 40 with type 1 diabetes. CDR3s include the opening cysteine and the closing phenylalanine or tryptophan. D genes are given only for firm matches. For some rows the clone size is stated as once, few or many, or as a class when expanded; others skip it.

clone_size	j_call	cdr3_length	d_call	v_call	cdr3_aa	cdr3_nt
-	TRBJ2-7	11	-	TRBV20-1	CSAKGVYEQYF	TGCAGTGCAAAAGGAGTCTACGAGCAGTACTTC
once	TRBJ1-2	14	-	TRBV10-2	CASSESSRDYGYTF	TGCGCCAGCAGTGAGTCGAGCCGGGATTATGGCTACACCTTC
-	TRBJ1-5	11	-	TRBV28	CASGSNQPQHF	TGTGCATCCGGGAGCAATCAGCCCCAGCATTTT
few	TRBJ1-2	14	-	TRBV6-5	CASSYSRRNYGYTF	TGTGCCAGCAGTTACTCGAGAAGAAACTATGGCTACACCTTC
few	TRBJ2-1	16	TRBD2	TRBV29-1	CSVDSGGSRSYNEQFF	TGCAGCGTTGATAGCGGGGGGAGTCGGTCCTACAATGAGCAGTTCTTC
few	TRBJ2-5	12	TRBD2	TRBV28	CATGGYPGTQYF	TGTGCCACCGGGGGGTACCCGGGCACCCAGTACTTC
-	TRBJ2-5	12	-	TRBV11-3	CASSQSRETQYF	TGTGCCAGCAGCCAAAGCCGGGAGACCCAGTACTTC
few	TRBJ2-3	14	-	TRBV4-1	CASSQAEGTDTQYF	TGCGCCAGCAGCCAAGCAGAGGGCACAGATACGCAGTATTTT
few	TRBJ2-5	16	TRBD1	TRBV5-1	CASSYLLTGLQETQYF	TGCGCCAGCAGCTACTTATTGACAGGGCTCCAAGAGACCCAGTACTTC
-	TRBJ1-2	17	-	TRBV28	CASSRLGTPSANYGYTF	TGTGCCAGCAGCCGGTTAGGGACACCTTCCGCTAACTATGGCTACACCTTC
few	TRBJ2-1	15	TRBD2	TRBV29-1	CSVEGAGGPYNEQFF	TGCAGCGTTGAAGGCGCGGGGGGCCCTTACAATGAGCAGTTCTTC
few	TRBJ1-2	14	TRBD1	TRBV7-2	CASSPGTGVEGYTF	TGTGCCAGCAGCCCCGGGACAGGGGTAGAGGGCTACACCTTC
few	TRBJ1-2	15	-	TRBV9	CASSVITNPLYGYTF	TGTGCCAGCAGCGTAATAACGAACCCACTCTATGGCTACACCTTC
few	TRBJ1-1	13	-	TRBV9	CASSVEGDTEAFF	TGTGCCAGCAGCGTAGAAGGGGACACTGAAGCTTTCTTT
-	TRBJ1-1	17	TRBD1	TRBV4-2	CASSQDRGRLMNTEAFF	TGTGCCAGCAGTCAGGACAGGGGCCGACTCATGAACACTGAAGCTTTCTTT
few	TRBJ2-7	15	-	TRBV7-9	CASSSWTQDFYEQYF	TGTGCCAGCAGCTCCTGGACGCAGGACTTCTACGAGCAGTACTTC
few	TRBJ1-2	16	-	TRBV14	CASSQEAAWTTYGYTF	TGTGCCAGCAGCCAAGAAGCGGCATGGACGACATATGGCTACACCTTC
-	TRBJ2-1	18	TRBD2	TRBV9	CASSVAGTSGGFYNEQFF	TGTGCCAGCAGCGTAGCTGGGACTAGCGGGGGTTTTTACAATGAGCAGTTCTTC
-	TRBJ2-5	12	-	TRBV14	CASSHRQETQYF	TGTGCCAGCAGCCACAGACAAGAGACCCAGTACTTC
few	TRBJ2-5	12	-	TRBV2	CASSLDQETQYF	TGTGCCAGCAGTCTCGACCAAGAGACCCAGTACTTC
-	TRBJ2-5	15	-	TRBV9	CASSVQGKWQETQYF	TGTGCCAGCAGCGTACAGGGGAAATGGCAAGAGACCCAGTACTTC
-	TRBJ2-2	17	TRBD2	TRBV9	CASSEPRGLASTGELFF	TGTGCCAGCAGCGAGCCCCGGGGACTAGCAAGCACCGGGGAGCTGTTTTTT
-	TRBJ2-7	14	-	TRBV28	CASSPLQPGDEQYF	TGTGCCAGCAGCCCCCTACAGCCGGGGGACGAGCAGTACTTC
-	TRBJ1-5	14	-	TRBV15	CATSREAGIQPQHF	TGTGCCACCAGCAGAGAGGCGGGGATTCAGCCCCAGCATTTT
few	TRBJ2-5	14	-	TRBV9	CASSVVGWAETQYF	TGTGCCAGCAGCGTAGTAGGATGGGCGGAGACCCAGTACTTC
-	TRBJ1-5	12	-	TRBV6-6	CASTPGNQPQHF	TGTGCCAGCACACCAGGCAATCAGCCCCAGCATTTT
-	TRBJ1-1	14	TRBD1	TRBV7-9	CASSRDSRLTEAFF	TGTGCCAGCAGCCGGGACAGTAGATTAACTGAAGCTTTCTTT
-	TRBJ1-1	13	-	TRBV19	CASRLGRAPEAFF	TGTGCCAGCAGACTCGGGAGGGCCCCTGAAGCTTTCTTT
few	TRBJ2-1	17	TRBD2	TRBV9	CASSVGVTGGNTIEQFF	TGTGCCAGCAGCGTAGGTGTAACGGGGGGTAATACGATTGAGCAGTTCTTC
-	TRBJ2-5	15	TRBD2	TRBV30	CAWSTLAGGQETQYF	TGTGCCTGGAGTACCTTAGCGGGGGGGCAAGAGACCCAGTACTTC
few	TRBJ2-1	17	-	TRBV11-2	CASSLGAGFGSYNEQFF	TGTGCCAGCAGCTTAGGCGCGGGGTTCGGGTCCTACAATGAGCAGTTCTTC
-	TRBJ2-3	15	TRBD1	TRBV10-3	CAIRTGVRNTDTQYF	TGTGCCATCAGGACAGGGGTACGGAACACAGATACGCAGTATTTT
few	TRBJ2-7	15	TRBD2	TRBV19	CASRKSGGPSYEQYF	TGTGCCAGTAGGAAAAGCGGGGGGCCCTCCTACGAGCAGTACTTC
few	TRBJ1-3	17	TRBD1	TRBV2	CASRDSSLPSTGNTIYF	TGTGCCAGCCGGGACAGCTCCCTACCCTCAACGGGAAACACCATATATTTT
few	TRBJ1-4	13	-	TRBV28	CASSTRGWEKLFF	TGTGCCAGCAGTACCAGGGGTTGGGAAAAACTGTTTTTT
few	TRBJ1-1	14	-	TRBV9	CASSSRWGRGGAFF	TGTGCCAGCAGCTCCCGGTGGGGGCGCGGGGGAGCTTTCTTT
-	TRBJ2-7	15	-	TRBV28	CASSLRGSIPYEQYF	TGTGCCAGCAGTTTGCGGGGATCTATTCCCTACGAGCAGTACTTC
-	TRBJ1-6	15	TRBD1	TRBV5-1	CASSRRDREYSPLHF	TGCGCCAGCAGCCGAAGGGACAGGGAATATTCACCCCTCCACTTT
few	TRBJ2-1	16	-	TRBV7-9	CASSLVGGSRGNEQFF	TGTGCCAGCAGCTTGGTTGGCGGTTCCCGGGGGAATGAGCAGTTCTTC
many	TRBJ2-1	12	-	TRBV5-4	CASSRNRDEQFF	TGTGCCAGCAGTCGAAACAGGGACGAGCAGTTCTTC
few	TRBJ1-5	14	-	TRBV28	CASSPGQLTRPQHF	TGTGCCAGCAGTCCCGGACAGCTTACACGGCCCCAGCATTTT
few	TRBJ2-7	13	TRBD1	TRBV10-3	CAIRRTGDGEQYF	TGTGCCATCCGGAGGACAGGGGATGGTGAGCAGTACTTC
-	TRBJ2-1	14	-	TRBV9	CASSAHLDKTEQFF	TGTGCCAGCAGCGCCCACCTCGACAAGACTGAGCAGTTCTTC
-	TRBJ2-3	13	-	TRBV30	CAWSPDNTDTQYF	TGTGCCTGGAGTCCGGACAACACAGATACGCAGTATTTT
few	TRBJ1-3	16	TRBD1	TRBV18	CASSLLTGDSGNTIYF	TGTGCCAGCTCACTACTTACAGGGGACTCTGGAAACACCATATATTTT
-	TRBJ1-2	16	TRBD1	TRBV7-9	CASSLWDREAHRGYTF	TGTGCCAGCAGCTTATGGGACAGGGAAGCTCATCGAGGCTACACCTTC
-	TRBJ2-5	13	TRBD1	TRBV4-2	CASSQETGETQYF	TGTGCCAGCAGCCAAGAGACAGGGGAGACCCAGTACTTC
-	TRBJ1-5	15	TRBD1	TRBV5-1	CASSLVPGGIQPQHF	TGCGCCAGCAGCTTGGTTCCAGGGGGCATCCAGCCCCAGCATTTT
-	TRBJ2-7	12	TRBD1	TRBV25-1	CASGDRFYEQYF	TGTGCCAGCGGGGACAGATTCTACGAGCAGTACTTC
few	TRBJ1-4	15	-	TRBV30	CAWKPRRGGNEKLFF	TGTGCCTGGAAACCTCGGAGAGGGGGAAACGAAAAACTGTTTTTT